Listed here are 30 T cell receptor beta chains from one sample, sequenced in a study of cytotoxic CD8 clonotypes in ibrutinib-treated CLL. The assay was immunoSEQ multiplex PCR, and TCRdb's table has in-frame clones only and misses some. The table lists approximately 42,000 clones, approximately 74% of them singletons. Sequencing used PBMCs, obtained after 12 months of ibrutinib treatment. The receptors originated from a human donor with chronic lymphocytic leukemia.

The chain couples TRBV6-6 to TRBJ1-2; 7 bases map to TRBD1. Germline lookup yields CDR1 MNHNY and CDR2 SVGAGI (reference sequence). CDR3 length equals 12 residues. J gave up 4 bases and V 8 bases, and 4 bases lay outside the gene matches. The CDR3 DNA is TGTGCCAGCCTCACAGGGGCCTATGGCTACACCTTC. Protein: CASLTGAYGYTF.

The rearrangement joins TRBV7-2 to TRBJ2-7, with D possibly TRBD2 on 6 matching bases. Germline CDR1 SGHTA, CDR2 FQGNSA. CDR3 size: 13 residues. The V end lost 5 bases, the J end lost 4 bases, and 12 bases lay between the germline ends. This CDR3 is CASSMDGSYEQYF. As DNA, the CDR3 is TGTGCCAGCAGCATGGACGGGAGTTACGAGCAGTACTTC.

V usage is TRBV6-4 and J usage is TRBJ2-2; D not certain. The CDR3 has 14 amino acids. Germline V gene lookup returns CDR1 MRHNA and CDR2 SNTAGT. Trimming removed 2 bases from V and 6 bases from J, with 10 bases in between. The CDR3 DNA reads as TGTGCCAGCAGTGACAGGGAAGGGTCCGGGGAGCTGTTTTTT. Translation: CASSDREGSGELFF.

The chain combines TRBV20-1 with TRBJ2-3; tentatively, D is TRBD1 (6 bases). Trimming left V 4 bases short and J 6 bases short, with 8 bases between. Germline V CDR1 and CDR2: DFQATT, SNEGSKA (reference sequence). The CDR3 is made up of 11 amino acids. CDR3 sequence: CSANRVDTQYF. In nucleotides, the CDR3 is TGCAGTGCTAACAGGGTGGATACGCAGTATTTT.

The rearrangement uses TRBV6-1 and TRBJ2-3; no definite D call. CDR3 size: 12 residues. V lost 4 bases and J 1 base, leaving 3 bases between the germline ends. The V gene's germline CDR1 is MNHNS and CDR2 SASEGT. CDR3 residues: CASSGGTDTQYF. The CDR3 DNA sequence: TGTGCCAGCAGTGGAGGCACAGATACGCAGTATTTT.

The genes are TRBV6-6 and TRBJ2-5, with D possibly called TRBD1 or TRBD2 (6 bases each). V lost 0 bases, J lost 5 bases, and 10 bases lay in between. The length of the CDR3 is 14 residues. Germline lookup yields CDR1 MNHNY and CDR2 SVGAGI (reference sequence). CDR3 protein: CASSYSGGPETQYF. The CDR3 DNA reads as TGTGCCAGCAGTTACTCTGGGGGGCCGGAGACCCAGTACTTC.

V is TRBV25-1 and J is TRBJ2-3; 7 bases fit TRBD2. The V segment lost 3 bases and the J segment 10 bases; nucleotides outside the gene matches: 10. CDR1 is MGHDK, CDR2 SYGVNS, per germline. The CDR3 consists of 14 residues. CDR3 nucleotide sequence: TGTGCCAGCAGTGAGTATAGCGGGCTCGTGGCGCAGTATTTT. It codes for CASSEYSGLVAQYF.

This rearrangement joins TRBV29-1 to TRBJ1-5, with D unresolved. This CDR3 comprises 15 residues. Germline V gene data show CDR1 as SQVTM and CDR2 as ANQGSEA. The ends were cut back, 4 bases at V and 0 bases at J, with 13 bases in the middle. For the CDR3, the DNA is TGCAGCGTTGGTGGTGGCGGGGTTAGCAATCAGCCCCAGCATTTT. This encodes CSVGGGGVSNQPQHF.

The chain couples TRBV11-2 to TRBJ1-3; D may be TRBD1 (5 bases). V gave up 3 bases and J gave up 0 bases, with 12 bases separating them. The CDR3 sequence is 16 residues long. Germline CDR1 SGHAT, CDR2 FQNNGV. As DNA, the CDR3 is TGTGCCAGCAGCTTGGGTTTGGGGGGCTCTGGAAACACCATATATTTT. Amino acid sequence: CASSLGLGGSGNTIYF.

This clone was counted once. The CDR3 coding sequence is TGTGCCAGCAGCATTAGCGTCTACGAGCAGTACTTC. This translates into CASSISVYEQYF. The genes are TRBV7-9 and TRBJ2-7; TRBD2 might be the D (5 bases). Germline assignment: CDR1 SEHNR and CDR2 FQNEAQ (reference sequence). Between the trimmed V and J ends, which lost 5 bases and 3 bases, there was a span of 8 bases. This CDR3 spans 12 amino acids.

Here the CDR3 DNA reads TGTGCCAGCAGCCTCGGGAACCTTAATGAAAAACTGTTTTTT. It encodes CASSLGNLNEKLFF. V is TRBV9 and J is TRBJ1-4; D gene ambiguous. The germline V and J ends were trimmed by 4 bases and 4 bases, with 11 bases remaining between them. Germline assignment: CDR1 SGDLS and CDR2 YYNGEE. CDR3 length: 14 amino acids.

The chain uses TRBV27 and TRBJ1-1, with a possible D match to TRBD1 (5 bases). V was cut by 5 bases and J by 3 bases, with 13 bases left in between. The CDR3 runs 14 residues. Looked up from germline, CDR1 is MNHEY and CDR2 is SMNVEV (reference sequence). The DNA of the CDR3 is TGTGCCAGCAGTCTCCGATTGGGGGACACTGAAGCTTTCTTT. It codes for CASSLRLGDTEAFF.

The rearrangement uses TRBV20-1 and TRBJ2-7; D gene ambiguous. CDR1 and CDR2 (germline): DFQATT, SNEGSKA (reference sequence). The ends were cut back, 4 bases at V and 6 bases at J, with 4 bases in the middle. This CDR3 is built from 9 residues. CDR3 sequence reads: CSANLEQYF. CDR3 bases: TGCAGTGCTAATCTCGAGCAGTACTTC.

This clone has a handful of counts. The chain recombines TRBV5-6 with TRBJ2-7, with D unresolved. Trimming stripped 2 bases from V and 3 bases from J, with 3 bases between. The CDR3 is 11 amino acids. Per germline, CDR1 SGHDT and CDR2 YYEEEE. The CDR3 here is CASSFSYEQYF. DNA for the CDR3: TGTGCCAGCAGCTTTAGCTACGAGCAGTACTTC.

The chain recombines TRBV7-6 with TRBJ2-5, with TRBD2 identical over 9 bases. V lost 4 bases, J lost 3 bases, and 6 bases stayed unmatched. Germline V gene data show CDR1 as SGHVS and CDR2 as FNYEAQ. The CDR3 length is 15 residues. The CDR3: CASSSNSGRKETQYF. The CDR3 DNA sequence: TGTGCCAGCAGCTCAAATAGCGGGAGAAAAGAGACCCAGTACTTC.

The DNA for the CDR3 is TGTGCCAGCTCACCGGCAGGGGGCGAGCAGTACTTC. Translation: CASSPAGGEQYF. This chain links TRBV18 with TRBJ2-7; 7 bases align to TRBD1. This CDR3 region has 12 residues. Trimming removed 3 bases from V and 6 bases from J; junction bases left unmatched: 2. CDR1 is KGHSH, CDR2 LQKENI, per germline.

The rearrangement uses TRBV29-1 and TRBJ2-7; 10 nucleotides line up with TRBD2. Losses at the gene ends were 4 bases for V and 3 bases for J; bases not matched to a gene: 9. This CDR3 comprises 15 residues. Germline values: CDR1 SQVTM, CDR2 ANQGSEA. In DNA form, the CDR3 reads TGCAGCGTTGCGGCCGGACTAGCGGAGAACTACGAGCAGTACTTC. This codes for CSVAAGLAENYEQYF.

The chain combines TRBV4-2 with TRBJ1-1, with D perhaps matching TRBD1 (6 bases). CDR1 LGHNA and CDR2 YNFKEQ come from the germline V gene. Trimming took 1 base from V and 0 from J, leaving 9 bases between them. The CDR3 contains 15 residues. This CDR3 is CASSQAGAMNTEAFF. As DNA, the CDR3 is TGTGCCAGCAGCCAAGCGGGGGCCATGAACACTGAAGCTTTCTTT.

The rearrangement uses TRBV11-3 and TRBJ2-2; D unresolved. V gave up 2 bases and J gave up 0 bases, with 4 bases separating them. The V gene's germline CDR1 is SGHNT and CDR2 YENEEA. The CDR3 sequence is 14 residues long. The CDR3: CASSLTPNTGELFF. DNA for the CDR3: TGTGCCAGCAGCTTAACCCCGAACACCGGGGAGCTGTTTTTT.

V and J are TRBV6-1 and TRBJ2-2, with D tentatively TRBD2 (5 bases). The CDR3 has 11 residues. From germline, CDR1 is MNHNS and CDR2 SASEGT. V was cut by 7 bases and J by 8 bases, with 8 bases left in between. CDR3 sequence: CASTPGGELFF. The CDR3 DNA sequence: TGTGCCAGCACCCCGGGGGGGGAGCTGTTTTTT.

This clone was seen just once. The genes are TRBV6-5 and TRBJ1-1; 10 bases agree with TRBD1. The CDR3 runs to 15 residues. V shed 7 bases and J 7 bases; nucleotides not matched to a gene: 12. CDR1 and CDR2 from the germline V gene are MNHEY and SVGAGI. CDR3 residues: CASTPGVGQGFEAFF. The CDR3 nucleotides are TGTGCCAGCACCCCAGGGGTGGGACAGGGGTTTGAAGCTTTCTTT.

Only a few counts were recorded for this clone. CDR3 loop: CASSPTDFSYEQYF. The CDR3 DNA is TGTGCCAGCAGCCCTACGGACTTCTCCTACGAGCAGTACTTC. The rearrangement joins TRBV7-9 to TRBJ2-7; weak D call: TRBD2 (5 bases). V was pared by 5 bases and J by 0 bases, with 11 bases between. CDR1 and CDR2 (germline): SEHNR, FQNEAQ (reference sequence). The CDR3 extends over 14 amino acids.

This chain joins TRBV28 and TRBJ2-1; no clear D gene. CDR3 size: 12 residues. The V end was cut by 7 bases, the J end by 14 bases, with 18 bases between. CDR1 and CDR2 (germline): MDHEN, SYDVKM. Here the CDR3 reads CASKNRLLGEFF. The CDR3 nucleotides read TGTGCCAGCAAAAACCGGCTTCTAGGAGAGTTCTTC.

This chain connects TRBV28 to TRBJ2-6; tentative D call: TRBD1 (6 bases). CDR1 and CDR2 from the germline V gene are MDHEN and SYDVKM. The CDR3 has 20 residues. Between the trimmed V and J ends, which lost 6 bases and 0 bases, there was a span of 24 bases. The CDR3 protein is CASSDLQGFGPLSGANVLTF. The CDR3 nucleotides are TGTGCCAGCAGCGATTTACAGGGTTTTGGTCCCCTCTCTGGGGCCAACGTCCTGACTTTC.

The chain links TRBV6-1 to TRBJ1-2; D ambiguous. V dropped 4 bases and J dropped 3 bases, with 15 bases sitting between them. In germline, CDR1 is MNHNS, CDR2 SASEGT. This CDR3 spans 15 amino acids. The CDR3 sequence: CASSASHALDYGYTF. The CDR3 DNA reads as TGTGCCAGCAGTGCCAGCCATGCGCTGGACTATGGCTACACCTTC.

The chain combines TRBV5-6 with TRBJ1-5, with 8 bases that match TRBD1. There are 15 residues in the CDR3. Germline V gene lookup returns CDR1 SGHDT and CDR2 YYEEEE. V lost 4 bases and J lost 4; bases outside the gene matches: 7. The CDR3 coding sequence is TGTGCCAGCAGCGCGGGACAGGCGGTAAATCAGCCCCAGCATTTT. This codes for CASSAGQAVNQPQHF.

This chain joins TRBV5-3 and TRBJ2-5; D not certain. TRBV5-3 carries the ORF label, with uncertain function. V dropped 0 bases and J dropped 4 bases, with 4 bases sitting between them. This CDR3 spans 12 amino acids. The CDR3 coding sequence is TGTGCCAGAAGCTTGGAAGGAGAGACCCAGTACTTC. This encodes CARSLEGETQYF.

This clone was seen a single time. V and J are TRBV5-1 and TRBJ2-7; D is perhaps TRBD1 or TRBD2 (6 bases each). V lost 4 bases and J lost 2, with 16 bases in between. CDR3 size: 15 residues. The V gene's germline CDR1 is SGHRS and CDR2 YFSETQ. The CDR3 nucleotides read TGCGCCAGCAGCCGCGACTGGGGGGCAGCCTACGAGCAGTACTTC. This codes for CASSRDWGAAYEQYF.

This chain joins TRBV5-1 and TRBJ2-3, with 8 bases that match TRBD1. The V gene's germline CDR1 is SGHRS and CDR2 YFSETQ. J gave up 6 bases and V 3 bases, and 12 bases lay outside the gene matches. This CDR3 is 16 amino acids long. The DNA for the CDR3 is TGCGCCAGCAGCTCGAGACAGGGGAATATTGCGGATACGCAGTATTTT. Amino acids: CASSSRQGNIADTQYF.

This chain links TRBV13 with TRBJ2-3, with D uncertain. There are 13 residues in the CDR3. V shed 4 bases and J shed 4 bases, with 9 bases lying between them. CDR1 PRHDT and CDR2 FYEKMQ come from the germline V gene (reference sequence). The CDR3 reads CASSSLGADTQYF. CDR3 coding DNA: TGTGCCAGCAGCTCCTTGGGTGCAGATACGCAGTATTTT.